This T cell receptor (beta chain) originates from a study of T cell clusters in autoimmune cytopenias. About the research overall: Per sample, median TRB depth was around 51,000 reads, yielding a median about 2,400 distinct clonotypes. General study points: The cluster-lack signature was not seen for secondary cytopenia versus chronic lymphocytic leukemia. Clustering suggested that physiological T cell clusters were missing in primary autoimmune cytopenia patients.

TRB was amplified from 250 ng of peripheral blood genomic DNA per sample. Regarding this clonotype: Antigen: not known.

One tube held mixed TRB-A and TRB-B primer pools for touch-down PCR. TCRdb reanalyzed the multiplex PCR reads, giving one entry per CDR3 protein sequence and no DNA. This sample's table has about 15,000 distinct CDR3 sequences. CDR3 size: 12 residues. Germline CDR1 MNHEY, CDR2 SVGAGI. The TCR comes from a human donor with an autoimmune cytopenia or autoimmune hepatitis (not recorded which). The sample taken for sequencing was peripheral blood. The genes are TRBV6-5 and TRBJ2-1. CDR3 protein: CASSYLLNEQFF.